The present T cell receptor (beta chain) was sequenced within a study of beta chain features in type 1 diabetes. Every bit of the isolated RNA underwent reverse transcription, so sequencing read expressed TCRB transcripts. The read count averaged around 4 million across naive, central memory and regulatory T cell samples. Sequencing was performed with immunoSEQ multiplex PCR; in TCRdb, only in-frame clones are kept and a portion is missing. The data contain hundreds of thousands of clones, 15% to 18% of them singletons. V was shortened by 3 bases and J by 5 bases, with 13 bases between the two germline ends. The CDR3 contains 14 residues. Germline-derived CDR1 and CDR2 are LNHDA and SQIVND (reference sequence). Study-level results: Fewer insertions but more deletions were seen at VDJ junctions in type 1 diabetes patients.

In this sample, this clone turned up a few times. The antigen is unknown. The chain recombines TRBV19 with TRBJ1-2; D is uncertain. Sequenced material: naive CD4+ T cells from blood. This clonotype was sampled from a man younger than 35 in good health. CDR3 bases: TGTGCCAGTAGTATCGCCGGGATTTCTTATGGCTACACCTTC. It is translated as CASSIAGISYGYTF. The entire variable domain, with the rest obtained from reference TRBV19 and TRBJ1-2, is as follows: DGGITQSPKYLFRKEGQNVTLSCEQNLNHDAMYWYRQDPGQGLRLIYYSQIVNDFQKGDIAEGYSVSREKKESFPLTVTSAQKNPTAFYLCASSIAGISYGYTFGSGTRLTVV.